This TCR beta chain is from a study of blood T cell repertoires in COVID-19. Study details: There were acute and convalescent COVID-19 samples, and they came from the United States, Italy and Spain. Nucleic acid was either cDNA or gDNA, and it came from T cells, B-cell-depleted T cells, or PBMCs.

This clone was counted only a few times. CDR3 length equals 13 residues. Germline V CDR1 and CDR2: KGHDR, SFDVKD. V was clipped by 0 bases and J by 3 bases, with 4 bases between them. In the original workflow: Cell counts per sample came from amplifying reference gene primers. Libraries were prepared by immunoSEQ multiplex PCR; TCRdb keeps only in-frame clonotypes and omits some of them. The V and J calls and clone size are taken from that table; D and trimming were inferred from the DNA. Here the sample spans 30,000 to 45,000 clones, around four fifths being singletons. The chain joins TRBV24-1 to TRBJ1-1; D is unresolved. Sequencing input: peripheral blood. The source is a human donor in a cohort sampled during active or convalescent COVID-19. The donor label of this sample is uncertain. CDR3 region: CATSDLFDTEAFF. The CDR3 DNA reads TGTGCCACCAGTGATTTGTTCGACACTGAAGCTTTCTTT.